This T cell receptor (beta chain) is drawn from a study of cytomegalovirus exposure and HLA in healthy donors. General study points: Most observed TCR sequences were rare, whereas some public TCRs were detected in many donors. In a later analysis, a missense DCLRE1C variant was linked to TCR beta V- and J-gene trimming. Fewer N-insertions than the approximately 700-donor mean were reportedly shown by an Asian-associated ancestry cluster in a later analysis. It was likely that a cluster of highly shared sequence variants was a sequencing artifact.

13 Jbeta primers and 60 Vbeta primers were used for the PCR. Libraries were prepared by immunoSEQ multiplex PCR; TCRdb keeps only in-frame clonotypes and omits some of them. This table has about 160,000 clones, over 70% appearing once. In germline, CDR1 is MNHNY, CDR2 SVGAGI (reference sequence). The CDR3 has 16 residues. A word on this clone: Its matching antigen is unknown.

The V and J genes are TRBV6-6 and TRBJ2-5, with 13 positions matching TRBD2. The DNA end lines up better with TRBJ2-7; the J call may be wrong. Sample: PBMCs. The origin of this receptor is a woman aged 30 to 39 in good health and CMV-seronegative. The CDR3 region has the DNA TGTGCCAGCAGCACGGGACTAGCGGGATCCTCCTACGAGCAGTACTTC. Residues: CASSTGLAGSSYEQYF.